This TCR beta chain was found in a study of control samples from healthy donors and cancer patients. Using immunoSEQ multiplex PCR, the repertoire was profiled, and TCRdb retains in-frame clones only, with some absent. The repertoire holds more than 95,000 clones, roughly 92% seen once, with approximately 0.58% in the top ten. The CDR3 has 15 amino acids. Trimming pared 10 bases from V and 0 bases from J, leaving 17 bases between. CDR1 and CDR2 from the germline V gene are WSHSY and SAAADI. The source of this sequence is an elderly man with head and neck cancer. The rearrangement links TRBV10-2 to TRBJ2-3; no firm D call. The sequencing input was PBMCs. The CDR3 loop reads CATLPALASTDTQYF. The CDR3, as DNA: TGCGCCACCTTACCGGCGTTAGCTAGCACAGATACGCAGTATTTT.